These T cell receptor beta chains were read from a single sample in a study of long-term antiretroviral therapy in people with HIV. TCRdb's table, derived via immunoSEQ multiplex PCR, lists solely in-frame clones and lacks some. The sample lists more than 45,000 clones, about 88% occurring once. This specimen was unsorted PBMCs, taken 0.8 years after starting antiretroviral therapy. These receptors came from a woman younger than 35 with HIV. The CDR3 runs from the conserved cysteine through the conserved F or W. D genes are given only for firm matches. Not all rows give a size; the values are once, few, many and, for expanded clones, a class.

v_gene	abundance	d_gene	j_gene	CDR3nt	CDR3aa
TRBV5-1	-	-	TRBJ2-5	TGTGCCAGCAGCTCCCCCGCGACTCCGTGGGAGACCCAGTACTTC	CASSSPATPWETQYF
TRBV20-1	-	-	TRBJ2-1	TGCAGTGCAACTAGCCCCCATGAGCAGTTCTTC	CSATSPHEQFF
TRBV28	-	-	TRBJ1-2	TGTGCCAGCAGTTTACCGTTTGGGGGGGCGCGGTATGGCTACACCTTC	CASSLPFGGARYGYTF
TRBV4-3	once	TRBD2	TRBJ2-3	TGCGCCAGCAGCCAGACCTTGTGGGCTAGCGGGGGTTGGGATACGCAGTATTTT	CASSQTLWASGGWDTQYF
TRBV7-9	-	-	TRBJ1-1	TGTGCCAGCAGCTTAATCCGGGGAAATGAAGCTTTCTTT	CASSLIRGNEAFF
TRBV5-4	-	TRBD1	TRBJ2-1	TGTGCCAGCAGCTTAACAGGGGTCTACAATGAGCAGTTCTTC	CASSLTGVYNEQFF
TRBV11-3	once	-	TRBJ2-2	TGTGCCAGCAGCTTTAGGAACACCGGGGAGCTGTTTTTT	CASSFRNTGELFF
TRBV10-3	-	-	TRBJ2-7	TGTGCCATCAGTGAGGGGGGGACGGCACGTTACGAGCAGTACTTC	CAISEGGTARYEQYF
TRBV5-4	-	TRBD2	TRBJ2-3	TGTGCCAGCAGCTTCCTCGCGGGAGGGCACCATACGCAGTATTTT	CASSFLAGGHHTQYF
TRBV10-3	-	TRBD2	TRBJ2-5	TGTGCCATCAGTGAAGGGCGGGAGGGTCCCGGGACCCAGTACTTC	CAISEGREGPGTQYF
TRBV7-7	-	-	TRBJ2-5	TGTGCTAGCAGCTTAAGTCGATGGGACCAAGAGACCCAGTACTTC	CASSLSRWDQETQYF
TRBV9	-	TRBD2	TRBJ2-5	TGTGCCAGCAGCGTAGGTCTGAGTAGGAGACTAGCGGGCAAAGAGACCCAGTACTTC	CASSVGLSRRLAGKETQYF
TRBV5-1	-	-	TRBJ2-5	TGCGCCAGCAGCTCGAAAGGGACAGGGAGACTAGCGGCCCAAGAGACCCAGTACTTC	CASSSKGTGRLAAQETQYF
TRBV2	-	-	TRBJ1-1	TGTGCCAGCAGTGATACTCCTACGGGAGGTGAAGCTTTCTTT	CASSDTPTGGEAFF
TRBV19	few	TRBD2	TRBJ2-1	TGTGCCAGTAGACCACTAGCGGAGCTCAAAGTGGGTGAGCAGTTCTTC	CASRPLAELKVGEQFF
TRBV9	once	-	TRBJ2-7	TGTGCCAGCAGCCGAACCCACGGACCCTTAGACGAGCAGTACTTC	CASSRTHGPLDEQYF
TRBV6-1	-	-	TRBJ1-4	TGTGCCAGCAGTGAAGCCAGAGGGGCTAATGAAAAACTGTTTTTT	CASSEARGANEKLFF
TRBV5-4	-	TRBD2	TRBJ2-5	TGTGCCAGCAGCTCACCCCGACTAGCGCCCGGGTTGGCGGAGACCCAGTACTTC	CASSSPRLAPGLAETQYF
TRBV11-3	-	-	TRBJ2-2	TGTGCCAGCAGCCCCACGGCGTCCGGGGAGCTGTTTTTT	CASSPTASGELFF
TRBV19	-	TRBD2	TRBJ2-2	TGTGCCAGTAGTATCGGACTAGCGGGACTTAAGAACACCGGGGAGCTGTTTTTT	CASSIGLAGLKNTGELFF
TRBV27	-	-	TRBJ2-7	TGTGCCAGCAGTTGGGGCTTCCCGGGGGCTAGCTACGAGCAGTACTTC	CASSWGFPGASYEQYF
TRBV5-1	-	-	TRBJ2-7	TGCGCCAGCAGCTTCGGACTTAACTACGAGCAGTACTTC	CASSFGLNYEQYF
TRBV6-5	-	-	TRBJ2-7	TGTGCCAGCAGTTACTCGATGGCAGGTGTTGAGGAGCAGTACTTC	CASSYSMAGVEEQYF
TRBV28	once	-	TRBJ2-7	TGTGCCAGCAGTTTAGGCGGACTGACGACCTACGAGCAGTACTTC	CASSLGGLTTYEQYF
TRBV15	-	-	TRBJ2-1	TGTGCCACCAGCAGACCCGGGAAGAACAATGAGCAGTTCTTC	CATSRPGKNNEQFF
TRBV25-1	-	TRBD1	TRBJ1-4	TGTGCCAGCGGGGGACAGGGTAGTGAAAAACTGTTTTTT	CASGGQGSEKLFF
TRBV9	-	TRBD1	TRBJ2-7	TGTGCCAGCAGCGTAGAGAGCAGGGGGCCGAGGGAGCAGTACTTC	CASSVESRGPREQYF
TRBV19	-	TRBD2	TRBJ2-7	TGTGCCAGTAGGGCGGGAGCAAGCGAGCAGTACTTC	CASRAGASEQYF
TRBV19	-	-	TRBJ2-7	TGTGCCAGTAGTAATGCGGAAGCCTACGAGCAGTACTTC	CASSNAEAYEQYF
TRBV12-5	-	-	TRBJ2-7	TGTGCTAGTCTCCCTCTCTACGAGCAGTACTTC	CASLPLYEQYF
TRBV11-2	-	-	TRBJ1-2	TGTGCCAGCAGCTTAGATCTGACGGTCTATGGCTACACCTTC	CASSLDLTVYGYTF
TRBV28	few	-	TRBJ1-3	TGTGCCAGCAGCCTCTTGATCTCGAGCTCTGGAAACACCATATATTTT	CASSLLISSSGNTIYF
TRBV4-3	-	-	TRBJ1-1	TGCGCCAGCAGCCACTCGGACGGAACTGAAGCTTTCTTT	CASSHSDGTEAFF
TRBV5-4	-	TRBD1	TRBJ2-2	TGTGCCAGCAGTTCCGGGACAGGGTTCACCGGGGAGCTGTTTTTT	CASSSGTGFTGELFF
TRBV28	-	TRBD2	TRBJ2-2	TGTGCCAGCAGTTTACAGTTTAGGCGGGAGGCTGGGAACACCGGGGAGCTGTTTTTT	CASSLQFRREAGNTGELFF
TRBV7-2	-	TRBD2	TRBJ2-5	TGTGCCAGCAGCTGGGCTAGCGGGGCGGGAAAACAAGAGACCCAGTACTTC	CASSWASGAGKQETQYF
TRBV5-1	-	-	TRBJ2-2	TGCGCCAGCAGCTTATTTGAGGGAGGAGGGAACACCGGGGAGCTGTTTTTT	CASSLFEGGGNTGELFF
TRBV6-5	once	-	TRBJ2-5	TGTGCCAGCAGTTACTCCCAAGAGACCCAGTACTTC	CASSYSQETQYF
TRBV5-8	-	-	TRBJ1-1	TGTGCCAGCAGCTCATCCACGAGGGTCACTGAAGCTTTCTTT	CASSSSTRVTEAFF
TRBV15	-	-	TRBJ2-1	TGTGCCACCAGCAGACCCGGGAAAAACAATGAGCAGTTCTTC	CATSRPGKNNEQFF
TRBV10-2	-	-	TRBJ2-7	TGCGCCAGCAGTGACCGAGTGAGCTCCTACGAGCAGTACTTC	CASSDRVSSYEQYF
TRBV6-6	-	-	TRBJ1-3	TGTGCCAGCAGTTACTCAGCGGCGAGCTCTGGAAACACCATATATTTT	CASSYSAASSGNTIYF
TRBV6-5	-	-	TRBJ1-2	TGTGCCAGCAGTTACTCGCAGGGCTATGGCTACACCTTC	CASSYSQGYGYTF
TRBV6-1	few	TRBD1	TRBJ1-2	TGTGCCAGCAGTGCCCGGACAGGGAACTATGGCTACACCTTC	CASSARTGNYGYTF
TRBV14	-	-	TRBJ2-1	TGTGCCAGCAGCCAAGAGACTCGGGTGGCCTACAATGAGCAGTTCTTC	CASSQETRVAYNEQFF
TRBV4-1	-	TRBD2	TRBJ2-7	TGCGCCAGCAGCCATGCCAGCGGGAAGGGGGAGCAGTACTTC	CASSHASGKGEQYF
TRBV2	-	-	TRBJ2-3	TGTGCCAGCAGTGAATGGGGGTCTAGCACAGATACGCAGTATTTT	CASSEWGSSTDTQYF
TRBV5-1	-	-	TRBJ2-3	TGCGCCAGCAGCTTGGACAGGAGTAGCACAGATACGCAGTATTTT	CASSLDRSSTDTQYF
TRBV7-8	-	TRBD2	TRBJ2-4	TGTGCCAGCAGCTTAGTCCCTAGCGGGAGGCGGGACGGCAAAAACATTCAGTACTTC	CASSLVPSGRRDGKNIQYF
TRBV2	-	TRBD1	TRBJ2-2	TGTGCCAGCAGGACAGACAGGGGTCTGAACACCGGGGAGCTGTTTTTT	CASRTDRGLNTGELFF